The TCR beta chain described here comes from a study of blood T cell repertoires in COVID-19. Looking at the study overall: Material from acute and convalescent COVID-19 was sourced from the United States, Italy and Spain.

CDR3 size: 15 residues. J was trimmed by 4 bases and V by 1 base; bases with no gene match: 6. CDR1 is SGHRS and CDR2 is YFSETQ in the germline V gene. Original processing methods: The authors estimated nucleated cell counts from reference gene primer amplification. Clones were sequenced by immunoSEQ multiplex PCR, and TCRdb holds only the in-frame ones, with some missing. V and J calls and clone size are as listed in that table; D and trimming were resolved from the DNA. In the table there are some 240,000 clones, roughly 76% of which are singletons. Seattle patients were enrolled while actively infected and followed longitudinally.

The chain uses TRBV5-1 and TRBJ1-1; TRBD1 matches at 8 bases. Sequencing used peripheral blood. This receptor was obtained from an elderly woman with COVID-19, enrolled during active disease. This chain's CDR3 is CASSLTGQVGTEAFF. The DNA of the CDR3 is TGCGCCAGCAGCTTGACGGGACAGGTCGGCACTGAAGCTTTCTTT.